This T cell receptor (beta chain) was sequenced in a study of blood T cell repertoires in COVID-19. There are 14 residues in the CDR3. The V segment lost 0 bases and the J segment 6 bases; nucleotides outside the gene matches: 8. Germline V gene lookup returns CDR1 GTSNPN and CDR2 SVGIG (reference sequence). Authors' data handling: Counts of nucleated cells, estimated from reference gene primer amplification, were obtained. Libraries were prepared by immunoSEQ multiplex PCR; TCRdb keeps only in-frame clonotypes and omits some of them. V, J and clone size derive from that table, while D and trimming were established from the DNA sequence. The sample yields approximately 90,000 clones, around three quarters seen once.

This clonotype originated in a human donor in a cohort sampled during active COVID-19. The chain carries TRBV30 and TRBJ2-7; TRBD1 matches 7 bases. Sequencing was carried out using peripheral blood. Written as DNA, the CDR3 is TGTGCCTGGAGTGTAAAGGGGGCGCCCCGCGAGCAGTACTTC. Translated, it gives CAWSVKGAPREQYF.